The next 5 T cell receptor beta chains were all read from a single sample in a study of identical twins. TCRdb reprocessed the 5' RACE reads with MiXCR, giving one entry per CDR3 protein. Among around 1.7 million distinct CDR3 sequences, less than 35% were seen once, and the ten largest hold about 0.27%. Sequenced sample: cord blood. The receptors originated from a newborn girl in good health.

V gene TRBV12-3 or TRBV12-4 combines with J gene TRBJ2-7, with D perhaps given as TRBD1 or TRBD2 (5 bases each). This CDR3 is 14 amino acids long. V was cut by 6 bases and J by 2 bases, with 14 bases left in between. CDR3 amino acids: CASRKRDPPYEQYF. The CDR3 DNA sequence: TGTGCCAGCAGAAAACGGGACCCCCCCTACGAGCAGTACTTC.

This chain uses TRBV20-1 with TRBJ2-1; 7 bases agree with TRBD2. V shed 2 bases and J 5 bases; nucleotides not matched to a gene: 9. Germline V gene sequence: CDR1 DFQATT, CDR2 SNEGSKA (reference sequence). The CDR3 spans 15 residues. CDR3 sequence: CSARNGRGSHNEQFF. CDR3 in DNA: TGCAGTGCTAGAAACGGACGCGGGAGCCACAATGAGCAGTTCTTC.

The chain couples TRBV2 to TRBJ1-2, with 8 bases lining up with TRBD1. The germline V gene encodes CDR1 SNHLY and CDR2 FYNNEI. The V segment lost 7 bases and the J segment 3 bases; nucleotides outside the gene matches: 10. This CDR3 is 15 amino acids long. The CDR3 is CASKDRAKVDYGYTF. The CDR3 DNA is TGTGCCAGCAAGGACAGGGCGAAGGTTGACTATGGCTACACCTTC.

The V call is TRBV27, the J call TRBJ1-1; D remains ambiguous. Trimming left V 0 bases short and J 4 bases short, with 12 bases between. Germline-derived CDR1 and CDR2 are MNHEY and SMNVEV (reference sequence). The CDR3 totals 15 residues. CDR3 DNA: TGTGCCAGCAGTTTATCGAGGGTTTGGGGCACTGAAGCTTTCTTT. This gives the protein CASSLSRVWGTEAFF.

The genes are TRBV6-5 and TRBJ2-1; 7 bases agree with TRBD2. There are 16 residues in the CDR3. Germline CDR1 reads MNHEY; CDR2 reads SVGAGI. The V segment lost 1 base and the J segment 4 bases; nucleotides outside the gene matches: 7. As DNA, the CDR3 is TGTGCCAGCAGTTACTGGTCCGGGAGGAAGTACAATGAGCAGTTCTTC. Translation: CASSYWSGRKYNEQFF.